The clone carrying this T cell receptor beta chain has more than one count but fewer than ten. The antigen is undetermined. The data were produced by immunoSEQ multiplex PCR, yet TCRdb's version contains in-frame clones alone and is incomplete. The sample records about 51,000 clones, 86% being singletons. The data were taken from a study of T cell clones after liver transplantation. Study results and limitations: Graft donor-reactive T cells may have migrated into the graft rather than being deleted.

Germline assignment: CDR1 MNHEY and CDR2 SMNVEV (reference sequence). The V segment lost 6 bases and the J segment 5 bases; nucleotides outside the gene matches: 5. The CDR3 has 13 amino acids. The chain has TRBV27 and TRBJ2-7; 9 bases map to TRBD2. Source: CD8+ T cells from blood, taken 12 months after liver transplant. The clonotype originates from a human patient who received a liver transplant. The T cells may partly be graft donor cells. The CDR3 nucleotides read TGTGCCAGCAGGATAGCGGGAGTAAACGAGCAGTACTTC. Amino acids: CASRIAGVNEQYF.